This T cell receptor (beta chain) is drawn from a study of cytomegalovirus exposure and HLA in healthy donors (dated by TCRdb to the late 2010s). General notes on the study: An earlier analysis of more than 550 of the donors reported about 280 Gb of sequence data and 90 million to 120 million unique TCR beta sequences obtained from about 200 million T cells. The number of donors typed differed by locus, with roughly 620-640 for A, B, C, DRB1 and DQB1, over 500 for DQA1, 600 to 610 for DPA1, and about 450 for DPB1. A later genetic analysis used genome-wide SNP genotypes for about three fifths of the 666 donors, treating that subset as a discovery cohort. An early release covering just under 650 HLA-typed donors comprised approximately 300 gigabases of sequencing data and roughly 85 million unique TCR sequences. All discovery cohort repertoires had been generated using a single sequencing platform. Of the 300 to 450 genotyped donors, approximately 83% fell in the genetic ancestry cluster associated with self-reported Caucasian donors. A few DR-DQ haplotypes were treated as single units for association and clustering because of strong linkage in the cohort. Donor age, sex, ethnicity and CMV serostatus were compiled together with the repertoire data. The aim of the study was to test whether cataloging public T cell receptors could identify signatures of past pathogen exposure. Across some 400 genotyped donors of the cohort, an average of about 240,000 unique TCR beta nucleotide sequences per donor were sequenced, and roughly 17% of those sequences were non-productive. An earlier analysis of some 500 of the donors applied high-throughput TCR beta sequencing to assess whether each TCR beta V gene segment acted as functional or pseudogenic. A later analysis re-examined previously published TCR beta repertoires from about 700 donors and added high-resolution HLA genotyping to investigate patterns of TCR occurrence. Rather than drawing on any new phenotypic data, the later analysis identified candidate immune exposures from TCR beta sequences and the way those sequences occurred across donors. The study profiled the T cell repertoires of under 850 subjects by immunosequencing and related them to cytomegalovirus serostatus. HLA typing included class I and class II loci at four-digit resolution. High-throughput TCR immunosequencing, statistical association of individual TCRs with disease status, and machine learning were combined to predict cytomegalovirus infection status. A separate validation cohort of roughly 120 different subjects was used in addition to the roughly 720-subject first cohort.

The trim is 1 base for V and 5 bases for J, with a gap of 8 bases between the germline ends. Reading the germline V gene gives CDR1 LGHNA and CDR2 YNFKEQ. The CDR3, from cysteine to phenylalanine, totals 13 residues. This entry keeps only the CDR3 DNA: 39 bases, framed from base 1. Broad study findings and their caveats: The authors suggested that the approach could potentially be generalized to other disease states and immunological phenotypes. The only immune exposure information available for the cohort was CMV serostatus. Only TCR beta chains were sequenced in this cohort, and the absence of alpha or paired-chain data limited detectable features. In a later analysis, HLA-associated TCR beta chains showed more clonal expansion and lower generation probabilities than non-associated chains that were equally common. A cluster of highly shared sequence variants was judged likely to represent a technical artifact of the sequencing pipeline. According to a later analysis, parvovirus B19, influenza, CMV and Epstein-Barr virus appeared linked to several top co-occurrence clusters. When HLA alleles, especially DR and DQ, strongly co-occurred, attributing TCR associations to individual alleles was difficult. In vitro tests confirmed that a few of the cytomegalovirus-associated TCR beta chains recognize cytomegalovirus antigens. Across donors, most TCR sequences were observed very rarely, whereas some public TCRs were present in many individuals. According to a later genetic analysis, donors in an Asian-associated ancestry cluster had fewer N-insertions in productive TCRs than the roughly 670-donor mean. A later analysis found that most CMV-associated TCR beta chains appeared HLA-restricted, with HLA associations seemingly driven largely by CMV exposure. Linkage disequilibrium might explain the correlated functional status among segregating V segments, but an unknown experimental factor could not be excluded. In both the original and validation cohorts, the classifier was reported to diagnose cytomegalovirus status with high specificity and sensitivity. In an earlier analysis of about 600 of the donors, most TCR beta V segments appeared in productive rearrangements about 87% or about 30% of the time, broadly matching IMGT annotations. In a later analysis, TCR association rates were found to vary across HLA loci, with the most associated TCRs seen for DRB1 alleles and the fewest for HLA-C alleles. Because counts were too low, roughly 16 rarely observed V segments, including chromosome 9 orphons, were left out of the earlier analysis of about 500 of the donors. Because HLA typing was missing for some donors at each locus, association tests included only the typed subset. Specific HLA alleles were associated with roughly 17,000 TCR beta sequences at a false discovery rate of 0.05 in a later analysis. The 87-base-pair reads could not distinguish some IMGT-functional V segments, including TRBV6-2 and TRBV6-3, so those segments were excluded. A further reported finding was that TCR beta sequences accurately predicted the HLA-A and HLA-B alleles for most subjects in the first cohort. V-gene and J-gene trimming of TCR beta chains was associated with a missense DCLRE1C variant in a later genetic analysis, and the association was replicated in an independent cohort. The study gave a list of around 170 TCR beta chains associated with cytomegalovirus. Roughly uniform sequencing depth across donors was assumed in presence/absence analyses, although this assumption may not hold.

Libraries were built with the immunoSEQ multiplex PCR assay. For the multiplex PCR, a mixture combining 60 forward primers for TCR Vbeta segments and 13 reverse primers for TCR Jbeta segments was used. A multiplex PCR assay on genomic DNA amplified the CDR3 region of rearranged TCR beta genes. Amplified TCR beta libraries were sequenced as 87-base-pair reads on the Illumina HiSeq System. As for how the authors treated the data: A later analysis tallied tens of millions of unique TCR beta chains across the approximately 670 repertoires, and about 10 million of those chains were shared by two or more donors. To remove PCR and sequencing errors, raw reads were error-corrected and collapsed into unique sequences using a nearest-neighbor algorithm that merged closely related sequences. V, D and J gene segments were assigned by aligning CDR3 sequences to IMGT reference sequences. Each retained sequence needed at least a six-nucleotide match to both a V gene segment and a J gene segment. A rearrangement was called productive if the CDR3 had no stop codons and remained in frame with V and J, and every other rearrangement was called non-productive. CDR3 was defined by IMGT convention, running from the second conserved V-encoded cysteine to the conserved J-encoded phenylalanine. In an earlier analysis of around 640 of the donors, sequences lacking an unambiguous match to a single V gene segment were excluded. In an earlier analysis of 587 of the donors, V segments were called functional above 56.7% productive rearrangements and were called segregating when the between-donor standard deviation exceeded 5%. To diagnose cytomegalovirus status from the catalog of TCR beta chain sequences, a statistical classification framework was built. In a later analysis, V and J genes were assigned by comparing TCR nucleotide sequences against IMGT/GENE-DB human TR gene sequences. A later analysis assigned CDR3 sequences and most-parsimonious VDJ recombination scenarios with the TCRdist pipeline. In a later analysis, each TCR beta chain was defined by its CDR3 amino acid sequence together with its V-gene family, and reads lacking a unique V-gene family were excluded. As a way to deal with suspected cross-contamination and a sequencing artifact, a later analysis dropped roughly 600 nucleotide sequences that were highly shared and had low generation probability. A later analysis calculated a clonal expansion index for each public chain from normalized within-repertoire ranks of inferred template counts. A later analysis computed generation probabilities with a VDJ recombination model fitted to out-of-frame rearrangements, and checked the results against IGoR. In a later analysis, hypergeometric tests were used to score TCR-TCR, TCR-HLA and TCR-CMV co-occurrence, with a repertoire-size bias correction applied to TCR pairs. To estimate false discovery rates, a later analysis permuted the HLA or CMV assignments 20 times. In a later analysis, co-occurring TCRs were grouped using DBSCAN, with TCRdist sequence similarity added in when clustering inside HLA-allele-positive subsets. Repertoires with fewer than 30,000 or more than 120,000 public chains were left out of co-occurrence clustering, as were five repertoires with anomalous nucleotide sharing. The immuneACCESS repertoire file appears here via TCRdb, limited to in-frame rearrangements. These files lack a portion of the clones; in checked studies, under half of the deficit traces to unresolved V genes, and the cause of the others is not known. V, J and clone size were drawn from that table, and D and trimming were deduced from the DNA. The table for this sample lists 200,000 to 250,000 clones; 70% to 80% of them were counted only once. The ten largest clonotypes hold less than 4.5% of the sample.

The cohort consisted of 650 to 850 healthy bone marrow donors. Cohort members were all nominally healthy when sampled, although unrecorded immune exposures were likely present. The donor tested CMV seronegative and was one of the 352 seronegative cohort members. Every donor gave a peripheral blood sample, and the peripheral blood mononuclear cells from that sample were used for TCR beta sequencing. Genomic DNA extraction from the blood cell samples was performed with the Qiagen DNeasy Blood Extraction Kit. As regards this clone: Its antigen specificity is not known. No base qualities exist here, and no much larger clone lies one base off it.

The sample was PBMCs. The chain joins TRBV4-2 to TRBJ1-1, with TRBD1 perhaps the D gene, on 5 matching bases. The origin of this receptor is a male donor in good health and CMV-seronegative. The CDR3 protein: CASSQGEGTEAFF. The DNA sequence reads TGTGCCAGCAGCCAAGGGGAGGGGACTGAAGCTTTCTTT.